This TCR beta chain appears in the sequencing data of a study of T-cell memory formation after mild COVID-19. Each CDR3 protein is one row after TCRdb ran MiXCR on the 5' RACE reads. The table includes approximately 100,000 distinct CDR3 sequences, 20% to 30% detected once. J was trimmed by 0 bases and V by 6 bases; bases with no gene match: 6. CDR1 SQVTM and CDR2 ANQGSEA come from the germline V gene. The CDR3 length is 15 residues. The clonotype comes from a man younger than 30 who had mild COVID-19 (a few samples of this study predate the infection). Cell type and time point are not known. J is TRBJ1-3 and V is TRBV29-1, with TRBD1 matching over 9 bases. The specimen sequenced was PBMCs or a T cell subset sorted from them (not recorded which). This CDR3 is CSVRDRATSGNTIYF. For the CDR3, the DNA is TGCAGCGTCCGGGACAGGGCTACCTCTGGAAACACCATATATTTT.